One sample yielded the 27 T cell receptor beta chains listed below, sequenced in a study of control samples from healthy donors and cancer patients. The table came from immunoSEQ multiplex PCR; TCRdb's copy has only in-frame clones and leaves some out. The profile shows approximately 90,000 clones, approximately 86% of them singletons. Material for sequencing was blood. These receptor sequences come from a young man in good health.

The chain couples TRBV5-8 to TRBJ2-3; the D gene could be TRBD1 or TRBD2 (5 bases each). CDR3 length: 16 amino acids. Per the germline V gene, CDR1 is SGHTS and CDR2 is YDEGEE. The ends were cut back, 4 bases at V and 3 bases at J, with 18 bases in the middle. The CDR3 region has the DNA TGTGCCAGCAGCCCGCGGGTGGGGGAGAGGACAGATACGCAGTATTTT. Its translation is CASSPRVGERTDTQYF.

V gene TRBV29-1 combines with J gene TRBJ1-2, with 10 bases aligning to TRBD1. Germline CDR1 reads SQVTM; CDR2 reads ANQGSEA. The J segment lost 8 bases and the V segment lost 4 bases, leaving 4 bases of the junction unmatched. The CDR3 length is 12 residues. CDR3 loop: CSVGGQGGGYTF. The DNA of the CDR3 is TGCAGCGTTGGTGGACAGGGGGGGGGCTACACCTTC.

The chain uses TRBV5-4 and TRBJ1-2; no clear D. There are 13 residues in the CDR3. Per germline, CDR1 SGHNT and CDR2 YYREEE (reference sequence). Trimming removed 4 bases at V and 6 bases at J, with 13 bases between. CDR3 DNA: TGTGCCAGCAGCCTTTTTATGGTCGATGGCTACACCTTC. It codes for CASSLFMVDGYTF.

V is TRBV4-1 and J is TRBJ2-1; tentatively, D is TRBD2 (7 bases). The CDR3 length is 15 residues. Trimming removed 1 base at V and 7 bases at J, with 14 bases between. The germline V gene encodes CDR1 MGHRA and CDR2 YSYEKL. CDR3 region: CASSQVEGGLNEQFF. In nucleotides, the CDR3 is TGCGCCAGCAGCCAAGTTGAGGGGGGGCTTAATGAGCAGTTCTTC.

The chain carries TRBV6-4 and TRBJ2-7; D uncertain. The CDR3 sequence is 9 residues long. Germline-derived CDR1 and CDR2 are MRHNA and SNTAGT. The V end was cut by 3 bases, the J end by 7 bases, with 1 base between. The CDR3 protein is CASSEEQYV. The CDR3 DNA is TGTGCCAGCAGTGAAGAGCAGTACGTC.

The chain recombines TRBV4-2 with TRBJ1-4; the match to TRBD1 covers 8 bases. With V trimmed by 0 bases and J by 12 bases, 12 bases remained unmatched. The length of the CDR3 is 16 residues. Germline lookup yields CDR1 LGHNA and CDR2 YNFKEQ. CDR3 DNA sequence: TGTGCCAGCAGCCAAGATCCGGGCAGGGGGCACTTGGAACTGTTTTTT. It yields the protein CASSQDPGRGHLELFF.

Worth noting for this clone: This CDR3 is also generated by other DNA sequences in the sample. V is TRBV5-1 and J is TRBJ1-4, with D perhaps TRBD1 (5 bases). V was clipped by 0 bases and J by 5 bases, with 8 bases between them. Per the germline V gene, CDR1 is SGHRS and CDR2 is YFSETQ. CDR3 length equals 14 residues. The CDR3: CASSLAGGNEKLFF. The CDR3 DNA is TGCGCCAGCAGCTTGGCTGGGGGAAATGAAAAACTGTTTTTT.

The CDR3 spells CASSGSREVGNQPQHF. The CDR3 DNA sequence: TGTGCCAGCAGCGGTTCCCGGGAAGTTGGCAATCAGCCCCAGCATTTT. The rearrangement links TRBV9 to TRBJ1-5, with D uncertain. The CDR3 covers 16 residues. The germline V and J ends were trimmed by 3 bases and 2 bases, with 15 bases remaining between them. Germline-derived CDR1 and CDR2 are SGDLS and YYNGEE.

This chain connects TRBV7-6 to TRBJ1-3; 7 nucleotides align to TRBD1. V lost 5 bases and J lost 3; bases outside the gene matches: 13. Germline lookup yields CDR1 SGHVS and CDR2 FNYEAQ. This CDR3 has 17 residues. This chain's CDR3 is CASSPQPTGAYGNTIYF. CDR3 sequence (DNA): TGTGCCAGCAGCCCTCAGCCCACAGGGGCGTATGGAAACACCATATATTTT.

This chain uses TRBV30 with TRBJ1-2; tentative D call: TRBD1 (5 bases). Trimming took 0 bases from V and 6 from J, leaving 17 bases between them. The CDR3 runs to 15 residues. Germline CDR1 and CDR2: GTSNPN and SVGIG (reference sequence). CDR3 sequence: CAWSVTKVGPDGYTF. The CDR3 bases are TGTGCCTGGAGTGTAACGAAAGTGGGACCTGATGGCTACACCTTC.

This clone was counted between two and nine times. The chain recombines TRBV6-1 with TRBJ1-2; no definite D call. Deletions cut 1 base from V and 5 bases from J, with 8 bases between. The V gene's germline CDR1 is MNHNS and CDR2 SASEGT. CDR3 size: 13 residues. The chain's CDR3 is CASSEVWRYGYTF. Here the CDR3 DNA reads TGTGCCAGCAGTGAAGTATGGCGTTATGGCTACACCTTC.

The J gene is TRBJ1-2, the V gene TRBV24-1; 7 nucleotides line up with TRBD1. The CDR3 totals 14 residues. Germline CDR1 reads KGHDR; CDR2 reads SFDVKD. V lost 1 base, J lost 4 bases, and 2 bases stayed unmatched. This chain's CDR3 is CATSDFGTAYGYTF. CDR3 sequence (DNA): TGTGCCACCAGTGATTTCGGGACAGCCTATGGCTACACCTTC.

This CDR3 reads CASSQEPTGRKTQYF. The CDR3 bases are TGTGCCAGCAGCCAAGAACCGACAGGGAGAAAGACCCAGTACTTC. The chain joins TRBV14 to TRBJ2-5, with 7 bases identical to TRBD1. CDR1 is SGHDN and CDR2 is FVKESK in the germline V gene. The CDR3 totals 15 residues. The trim removed 0 bases at V and 6 bases at J, leaving 7 bases unmatched.

This chain joins TRBV7-3 and TRBJ2-7; 8 bases line up with TRBD1. Per the germline V gene, CDR1 is SGHTA and CDR2 is FQGTGA. The CDR3 extends over 15 amino acids. Losses at the gene ends were 2 bases for V and 2 bases for J; bases not matched to a gene: 5. CDR3 DNA sequence: TGTGCCAGCAGCTTAGGACAGGGAACTCCCTACGAGCAGTACTTC. Translated: CASSLGQGTPYEQYF. Combining the CDR3 with reference TRBV7-3 and TRBJ2-7 gives the whole variable domain GAGVSQTPSNKVTEKGKYVELRCDPISGHTALYWYRQSLGQGPEFLIYFQGTGAADDSGLPNDRFFAVRPEGSVSTLKIQRTERGDSAVYLCASSLGQGTPYEQYFGPGTRLTVT.

The V and J genes are TRBV9 and TRBJ1-1; a possible D gene is TRBD1 (5 bases). The germline gives CDR1 SGDLS, CDR2 YYNGEE. The CDR3 has 15 residues. Trimming cost V 0 bases and J 1 base, with 10 bases left between them. The CDR3 is CASSVDGQGNTEAFF. CDR3 sequence (DNA): TGTGCCAGCAGCGTAGACGGTCAGGGGAACACTGAAGCTTTCTTT.

The chain has TRBV5-6 and TRBJ1-5; D is uncertain. Deletions cut 0 bases from V and 0 bases from J, with 4 bases between. The germline V gene has CDR1 SGHDT and CDR2 YYEEEE. The CDR3 sequence is 14 residues long. The CDR3 region is CASSLAYSNQPQHF. CDR3 bases: TGTGCCAGCAGCTTGGCGTATAGCAATCAGCCCCAGCATTTT.

The chain is built from TRBV7-8 and TRBJ2-3, with D uncertain. Trimming cost V 5 bases and J 2 bases, with 14 bases left between them. This CDR3 comprises 15 residues. Germline CDR1 SGHVS, CDR2 FQNEAQ. The CDR3 sequence is CASSTIGPYTDTQYF. The DNA of the CDR3 is TGTGCCAGCAGCACCATCGGCCCATACACAGATACGCAGTATTTT.

This clone was observed a handful of times. The chain carries TRBV2 and TRBJ2-3; a possible D gene is TRBD1 (5 bases). V was shortened by 1 base and J by 0 bases, with 8 bases between the two germline ends. Germline V gives CDR1 SNHLY, CDR2 FYNNEI. The CDR3 runs 15 residues. CDR3 DNA: TGTGCCAGCAGTGAAGAGACAGATAGCACAGATACGCAGTATTTT. Its protein is CASSEETDSTDTQYF.

This clone showed up just once. This rearrangement joins TRBV19 to TRBJ1-1; 9 bases match TRBD1. The CDR3 runs to 16 residues. J gave up 0 bases and V 6 bases, and 8 bases lay outside the gene matches. Germline V gene data show CDR1 as LNHDA and CDR2 as SQIVND (reference sequence). The CDR3 reads CASSTDRGAMNTEAFF. CDR3 bases: TGTGCCAGTAGCACAGACAGGGGGGCCATGAACACTGAAGCTTTCTTT.

This clone was detected only once. The chain carries TRBV2 and TRBJ1-5; D unclear. Trimming shortened V by 3 bases and J by 5 bases, and 14 bases separated the two germline ends. The CDR3 length is 15 residues. Germline assignment: CDR1 SNHLY and CDR2 FYNNEI. CDR3 residues: CASSDRGGEYQPQHF. CDR3 DNA sequence: TGTGCCAGCAGTGATCGAGGCGGGGAATATCAGCCCCAGCATTTT.

This chain links TRBV7-2 with TRBJ2-3; TRBD2 is a possible D gene (5 bases). Germline loops: CDR1 SGHTA, CDR2 FQGNSA. Trimming removed 4 bases from V and 3 bases from J, with 11 bases in between. CDR3 length: 14 amino acids. The CDR3: CASSYRRGTDTQYF. Here the CDR3 DNA reads TGTGCCAGCAGCTACCGACGGGGTACAGATACGCAGTATTTT. Full variable domain (rest looked up from reference TRBV7-2 and TRBJ2-3): GAGVSQSPSNKVTEKGKDVELRCDPISGHTALYWYRQSLGQGLEFLIYFQGNSAPDKSGLPSDRFSAERTGGSVSTLTIQRTQQEDSAVYLCASSYRRGTDTQYFGPGTRLTVL.

Ten or more counts support this clone. The V gene is TRBV19, the J gene TRBJ1-3, with no clear D. Trimming took 3 bases from V and 4 from J, leaving 10 bases between them. The V gene's germline CDR1 is LNHDA and CDR2 SQIVND (reference sequence). The CDR3 length is 14 residues. The CDR3 is CASSISGYGNTIYF. Written as DNA, the CDR3 is TGTGCCAGTAGTATTTCGGGGTACGGAAACACCATATATTTT.

V and J are TRBV12-3 or TRBV12-4 and TRBJ1-1; no clear D gene. The CDR3 runs to 13 residues. V lost 1 base and J lost 2, with 5 bases in between. For the CDR3, the DNA is TGTGCCAGCAGTTTAGTAATCAACACTGAAGCTTTCTTT. Translation: CASSLVINTEAFF.

CDR3 nucleotide sequence: TGTGCCAGCAGCCAAGTGAGGGGTGCGACACCCCTCCACTTT. The encoded protein is CASSQVRGATPLHF. V is TRBV3-1 (or the pseudogene TRBV3-2) and J is TRBJ1-6; TRBD1 might be the D (5 bases). CDR1 is LGHDT, CDR2 YNNKEL, per germline (reference sequence). This CDR3 contains 14 residues. V lost 1 base and J 11 bases, leaving 12 bases between the germline ends.

The CDR3, as DNA: TGTGCCTGGAGCTCCGGGACAGCCTACGAGCAGTACTTC. Amino acid sequence: CAWSSGTAYEQYF. The chain carries TRBV30 and TRBJ2-7; 7 nucleotides align to TRBD1. The germline V gene encodes CDR1 GTSNPN and CDR2 SVGIG (reference sequence). The CDR3 spans 13 residues. With 3 bases clipped from V and 2 bases from J, the junction kept 4 bases outside the gene matches.

The count of this clone is one. The chain joins TRBV7-9 to TRBJ2-7; TRBD1 might be the D (5 bases). Trimming took 5 bases from V and 4 from J, leaving 9 bases between them. The CDR3 consists of 12 residues. From germline, CDR1 is SEHNR and CDR2 FQNEAQ (reference sequence). CDR3 sequence (DNA): TGTGCCAGCAGCCGACACAGGTACGAGCAGTACGTC. Protein product: CASSRHRYEQYV.

This clone showed up just once. The J gene is TRBJ2-7, the V gene TRBV11-3, with 8 bases matching TRBD1. Per the germline V gene, CDR1 is SGHNT and CDR2 is YENEEA. The trim removed 1 base at V and 3 bases at J, leaving 8 bases unmatched. This CDR3 comprises 16 residues. In DNA, the CDR3 is TGTGCCAGCAGCTTAGTAACGCCAGGGGGCAACTACGAGCAGTACGTC. Translated: CASSLVTPGGNYEQYV.